The clone carrying this T cell receptor beta chain was detected only once. As yet, its antigen is unknown. The junction departs from germline at one end; a sequencing error may be responsible. This entry comes from a study of memory B cells and T cells in multiple sclerosis. Study results and caveats: Clone-set sizes differed between compartments, so shared clonotype counts needed normalization.

Produced via immunoSEQ multiplex PCR; TCRdb's table is partial and in-frame only. The sample includes 250 to 300 clones, around 89% of them seen just once. Stimulus-free culture yielded autoproliferating CFSE-dim and non-proliferating CFSE-high T cells, each sequenced separately. Replicate wells were pooled after about seven days of stimulus-free culture of some 50 million CFSE-labeled PBMCs. The PBMCs received about 0.51 uM CFSE and serum-free culture with no added stimuli. Input material: PBMCs from blood kept in culture. This clonotype was obtained from a human donor with multiple sclerosis.

The CDR3 is CSASSGVLHF. The CDR3 DNA sequence: TGCAGTGCTAGTTCAGGGGTTTTACACTTC. V and J are TRBV20-1 and TRBJ2-5; a weak D match, TRBD1 (6 bases). The germline V gene has CDR1 DFQATT and CDR2 SNEGSKA (reference sequence). The CDR3 extends over 10 amino acids.